This T cell receptor beta chain was sequenced for a study of blood T cell repertoires in COVID-19. Study-level information: The samples span acute and convalescent COVID-19 from the United States, Italy and Spain.

This clone came up a few times. TCRdb's table, derived via immunoSEQ multiplex PCR, lists solely in-frame clones and lacks some. The sample yields around 70,000 clones, approximately 86% seen once. The CDR3 extends over 15 amino acids. The V gene lost 4 bases and the J gene lost 0 bases, with 13 bases spanning the gap. Germline values: CDR1 SQVTM, CDR2 ANQGSEA. The specimen sequenced was peripheral blood. The receptor's source is a woman older than 75 with active or convalescent COVID-19. This chain uses TRBV29-1 with TRBJ1-3; D unclear. CDR3 nucleotide sequence: TGCAGCGTTGTCGGTCTGCCGAGCTCTGGAAACACCATATATTTT. This sequence encodes CSVVGLPSSGNTIYF.